This T cell receptor (beta chain) was sequenced during a study of shared clonotypes between healthy human individuals. General observations from the study: Researchers found naive subsets generally carried larger estimated richness than memory subsets.

On this clone itself: Its target is not known.

Every contributor of samples was a Caucasian grown-up residing in Nashville, Tennessee. This was a deep-level run. Measured with immunoSEQ multiplex PCR; TCRdb has only the in-frame clones, and not every one. The repertoire has more than 900,000 clones, about 80% of them found once; the top ten carry 0.55% to 0.7%. The V gene lost 1 base and the J gene lost 0 bases, with 14 bases spanning the gap. This CDR3 is built from 17 residues. Germline-derived CDR1 and CDR2 are SGHNT and YYREEE (reference sequence). The rearrangement links TRBV5-4 to TRBJ1-3; no clear D. Source material: memory CD4+ T cells from PBMCs. The subset was: CD45RA-negative fraction. The TCR sequence derives from a man aged 18 to 29 in good health. Some clones in this sample may be carry-over from other donors' samples. CDR3 amino acids: CASSLLVKVHSGNTIYF. CDR3 sequence (DNA): TGTGCCAGCAGCTTGTTAGTAAAGGTACACTCTGGAAACACCATATATTTT.